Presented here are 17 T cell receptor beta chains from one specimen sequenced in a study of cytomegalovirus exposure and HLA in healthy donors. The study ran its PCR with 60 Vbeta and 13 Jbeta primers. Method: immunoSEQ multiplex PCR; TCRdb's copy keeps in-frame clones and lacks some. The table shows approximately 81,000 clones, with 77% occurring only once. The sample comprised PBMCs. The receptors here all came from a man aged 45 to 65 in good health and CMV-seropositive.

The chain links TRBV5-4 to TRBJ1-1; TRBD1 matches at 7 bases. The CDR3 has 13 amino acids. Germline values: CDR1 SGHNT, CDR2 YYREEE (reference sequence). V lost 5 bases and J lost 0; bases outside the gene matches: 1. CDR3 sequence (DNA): TGTGCCAGCAGGACAGGGATGAACACTGAAGCTTTCTTT. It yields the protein CASRTGMNTEAFF.

The CDR3 here is CASSQGLEQYF. CDR3 sequence (DNA): TGTGCCAGCAGTCAGGGACTCGAGCAGTACTTC. The rearrangement uses TRBV6-6 and TRBJ2-7; a possible D gene is TRBD2 (6 bases). Trimming took off 5 bases at V and 6 bases at J, with 8 bases between the two ends. Germline V gene lookup returns CDR1 MNHNY and CDR2 SVGAGI (reference sequence). This CDR3 is built from 11 residues.

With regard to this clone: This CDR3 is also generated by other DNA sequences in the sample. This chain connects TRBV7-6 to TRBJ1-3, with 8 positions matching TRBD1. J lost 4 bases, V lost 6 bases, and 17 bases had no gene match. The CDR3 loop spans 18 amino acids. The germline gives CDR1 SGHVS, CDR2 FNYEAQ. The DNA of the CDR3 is TGTGCCAGCAGTTTTCAGCCTCAGGGGGCAAATACCGGAAACACCATATATTTT. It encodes CASSFQPQGANTGNTIYF. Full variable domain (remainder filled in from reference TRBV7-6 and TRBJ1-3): GAGVSQSPRYKVTKRGQDVALRCDPISGHVSLYWYRQALGQGPEFLTYFNYEAQQDKSGLPNDRFSAERPEGSISTLTIQRTEQRDSAMYRCASSFQPQGANTGNTIYFGEGSWLTVV.

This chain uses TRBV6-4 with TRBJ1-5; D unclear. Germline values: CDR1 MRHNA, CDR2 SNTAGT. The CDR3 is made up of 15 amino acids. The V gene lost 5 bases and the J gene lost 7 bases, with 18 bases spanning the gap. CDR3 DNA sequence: TGTGCCAGCAGTCCCCAACATAACAGCATGCAGCCCCAGCATTTT. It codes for CASSPQHNSMQPQHF.

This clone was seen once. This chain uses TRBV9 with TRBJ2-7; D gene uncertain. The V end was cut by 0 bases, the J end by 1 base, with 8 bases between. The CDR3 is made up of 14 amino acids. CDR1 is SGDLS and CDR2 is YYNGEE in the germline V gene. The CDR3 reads CASSVDLTSYEQYF. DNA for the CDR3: TGTGCCAGCAGCGTAGACCTTACATCCTACGAGCAGTACTTC.

CDR3 nucleotide sequence: TGTGCCAGCCGGGACAGCGTCGGGGAGCTGTTTTTT. It is translated as CASRDSVGELFF. This chain connects TRBV2 to TRBJ2-2, with 7 bases lining up with TRBD1. Per germline, CDR1 SNHLY and CDR2 FYNNEI. The V gene end was trimmed by 8 bases and the J gene end by 7 bases; junction bases not matched to a gene: 4. The CDR3 extends over 12 amino acids. Combining the CDR3 with reference TRBV2 and TRBJ2-2 gives the whole variable domain EPEVTQTPSHQVTQMGQEVILRCVPISNHLYFYWYRQILGQKVEFLVSFYNNEISEKSEIFDDQFSVERPDGSNFTLKIRSTKLEDSAMYFCASRDSVGELFFGEGSRLTVL.

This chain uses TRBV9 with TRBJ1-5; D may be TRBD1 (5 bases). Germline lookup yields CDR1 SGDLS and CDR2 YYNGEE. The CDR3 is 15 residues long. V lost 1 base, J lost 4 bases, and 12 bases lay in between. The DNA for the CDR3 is TGTGCCAGCAGCGTATGGGGGGGTCCGAATCAGCCCCAGCATTTT. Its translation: CASSVWGGPNQPQHF.

The CDR3 protein is CASSPAGEQYF. In nucleotides, the CDR3 is TGTGCCAGCTCACCAGCGGGGGAGCAGTACTTC. This chain links TRBV18 with TRBJ2-7; D may be TRBD2 (6 bases). Between the trimmed V and J ends, which lost 2 bases and 7 bases, there was a span of 6 bases. The length of the CDR3 is 11 residues. Germline V lookup: CDR1 KGHSH, CDR2 LQKENI. Using reference TRBV18 and TRBJ2-7 for the parts outside the CDR3, the full variable domain is NAGVMQNPRHLVRRRGQEARLRCSPMKGHSHVYWYRQLPEEGLKFMVYLQKENIIDESGMPKERFSAEFPKEGPSILRIQQVVRGDSAAYFCASSPAGEQYFGPGTRLTVT.

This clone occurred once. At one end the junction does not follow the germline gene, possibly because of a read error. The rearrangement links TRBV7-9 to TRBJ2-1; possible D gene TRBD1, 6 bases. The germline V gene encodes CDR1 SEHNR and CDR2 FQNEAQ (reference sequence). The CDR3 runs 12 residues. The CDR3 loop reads CSSRPDRNEQFF. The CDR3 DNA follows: TGTTCCAGCAGACCTGACAGGAATGAGCAGTTCTTC.

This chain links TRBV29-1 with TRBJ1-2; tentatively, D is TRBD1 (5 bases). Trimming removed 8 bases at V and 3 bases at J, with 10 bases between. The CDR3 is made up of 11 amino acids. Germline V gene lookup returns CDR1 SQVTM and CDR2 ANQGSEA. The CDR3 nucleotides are TGCAGCCTGTGGGGGGACTATGGCTACACCTTC. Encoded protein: CSLWGDYGYTF. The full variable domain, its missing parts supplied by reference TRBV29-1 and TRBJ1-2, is SAVISQKPSRDICQRGTSLTIQCQVDSQVTMMFWYRQQPGQSLTLIATANQGSEATYESGFVIDKFPISRPNLTFSTLTVSNMSPEDSSIYLCSLWGDYGYTFGSGTRLTVV.

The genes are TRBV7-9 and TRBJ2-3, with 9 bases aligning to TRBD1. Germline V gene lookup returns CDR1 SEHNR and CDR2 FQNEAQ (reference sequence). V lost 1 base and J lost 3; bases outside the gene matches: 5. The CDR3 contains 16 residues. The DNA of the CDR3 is TGTGCCAGCAGCTTAGGCGACAGGGGGGGGACAGATACGCAGTATTTT. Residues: CASSLGDRGGTDTQYF. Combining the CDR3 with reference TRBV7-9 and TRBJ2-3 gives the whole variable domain DTGVSQNPRHKITKRGQNVTFRCDPISEHNRLYWYRQTLGQGPEFLTYFQNEAQLEKSRLLSDRFSAERPKGSFSTLEIQRTEQGDSAMYLCASSLGDRGGTDTQYFGPGTRLTVL.

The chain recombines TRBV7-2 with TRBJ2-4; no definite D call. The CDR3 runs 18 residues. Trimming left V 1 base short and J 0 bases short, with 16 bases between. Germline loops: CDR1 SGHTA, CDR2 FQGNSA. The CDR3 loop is CASSLGLLVELAKNIQYF. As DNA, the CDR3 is TGTGCCAGCAGCTTAGGTCTTTTGGTGGAGCTAGCCAAAAACATTCAGTACTTC.

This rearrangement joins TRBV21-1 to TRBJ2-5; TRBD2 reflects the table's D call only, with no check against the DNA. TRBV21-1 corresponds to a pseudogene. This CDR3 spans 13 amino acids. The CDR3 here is CASSKTDQETQYF. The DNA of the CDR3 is TGTGCCAGCAGCAAAACGGACCAAGAGACCCAGTACTTC.

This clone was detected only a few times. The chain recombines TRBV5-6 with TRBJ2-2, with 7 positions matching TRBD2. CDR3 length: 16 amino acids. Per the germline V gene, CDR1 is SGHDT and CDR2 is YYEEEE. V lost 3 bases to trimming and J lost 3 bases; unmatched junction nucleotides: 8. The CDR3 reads CASSWGGREYTGELFF. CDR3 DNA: TGTGCCAGCAGCTGGGGCGGGAGAGAGTACACCGGGGAGCTGTTTTTT.

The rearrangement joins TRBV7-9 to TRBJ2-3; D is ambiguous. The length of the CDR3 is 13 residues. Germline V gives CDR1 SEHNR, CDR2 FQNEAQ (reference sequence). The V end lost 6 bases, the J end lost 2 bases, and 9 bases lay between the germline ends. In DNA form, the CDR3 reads TGTGCCAGCAGGCCCCAGGTCACAGATACGCAGTATTTT. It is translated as CASRPQVTDTQYF.

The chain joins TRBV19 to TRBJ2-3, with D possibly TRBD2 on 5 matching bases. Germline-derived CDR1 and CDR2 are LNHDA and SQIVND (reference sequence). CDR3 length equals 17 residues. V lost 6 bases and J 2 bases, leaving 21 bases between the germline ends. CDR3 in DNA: TGTGCCAGTAGCCCCGACTGGAGAGCGGCCTTCACAGATACGCAGTATTTT. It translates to CASSPDWRAAFTDTQYF.

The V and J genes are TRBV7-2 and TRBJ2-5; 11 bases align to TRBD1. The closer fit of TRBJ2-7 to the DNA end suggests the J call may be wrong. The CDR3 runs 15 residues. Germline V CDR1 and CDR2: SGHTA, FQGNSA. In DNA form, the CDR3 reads TGTGCCAGCAGCGCGGGACAGGGGGGCCTCTACGAGCAGTACTTC. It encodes CASSAGQGGLYEQYF.